These 8 T cell receptor beta chains were all obtained from the same sample, sequenced in a study of radiotherapy plus CTLA-4 blockade in lung cancer. Libraries were prepared by immunoSEQ multiplex PCR; TCRdb keeps only in-frame clonotypes and omits some of them. The table records 40,000 to 60,000 clones, 82% of them present only once. The sample here was peripheral blood, taken from a patient treated with radiotherapy plus ipilimumab. Receptor source: a human donor with non-small cell lung cancer who had stable disease on radiotherapy plus ipilimumab.

This clone showed up just a few times. The V call is TRBV19, the J call TRBJ2-7; the match to TRBD2 covers 8 bases. Germline V gene sequence: CDR1 LNHDA, CDR2 SQIVND (reference sequence). There are 15 residues in the CDR3. The ends lost 1 base at V and 2 bases at J; junction bases unmatched: 4. CDR3 region: CASSIGGTRTYEQYF. CDR3 DNA: TGTGCCAGTAGTATAGGAGGGACTAGGACCTACGAGCAGTACTTC.

This chain uses TRBV7-2 with TRBJ2-1; D ambiguous. Germline loops: CDR1 SGHTA, CDR2 FQGNSA. The CDR3 has 13 residues. Trimming took 1 base from V and 7 from J, leaving 8 bases between them. The DNA of the CDR3 is TGTGCCAGCAGCTTAGGTAGTTTTAATGAGCAGTTCTTC. Protein: CASSLGSFNEQFF. The full variable domain, rest sourced from reference TRBV7-2 and TRBJ2-1, is GAGVSQSPSNKVTEKGKDVELRCDPISGHTALYWYRQSLGQGLEFLIYFQGNSAPDKSGLPSDRFSAERTGGSVSTLTIQRTQQEDSAVYLCASSLGSFNEQFFGPGTRLTVL.

The chain is built from TRBV7-8 and TRBJ2-1; 8 bases are a match to TRBD2. The CDR3 totals 20 residues. The germline CDR1 and CDR2 sequences are SGHVS and FQNEAQ. V was pared by 4 bases and J by 7 bases, with 24 bases of the junction left unmatched. CDR3 coding DNA: TGTGCCAGCAGCTCAAAAAAACAGGGTTTCCGAGCGGGAGACTGGAATGAGCAGTTCTTC. This gives the protein CASSSKKQGFRAGDWNEQFF.

This clone has only a few counts. This rearrangement joins TRBV10-3 to TRBJ2-7; 7 nucleotides agree with TRBD1. In germline, CDR1 is ENHRY, CDR2 SYGVKD. The CDR3 is made up of 15 amino acids. After removal of 0 bases from V and 2 bases from J, the junction contained 4 bases not matched to a gene. The CDR3 DNA follows: TGTGCCATCAGTGAGTCGATTGACAGGGCCTACGAGCAGTACTTC. Its protein is CAISESIDRAYEQYF.

J is TRBJ2-7 and V is TRBV28, with a possible D match to TRBD2 (5 bases). The CDR3 spans 13 residues. In germline, CDR1 is MDHEN, CDR2 SYDVKM. Trimming pared 6 bases from V and 2 bases from J, leaving 11 bases between. The CDR3 spells CASRTGYPYEQYF. The CDR3 bases are TGTGCCAGCAGAACGGGATATCCCTACGAGCAGTACTTC.

This chain connects TRBV6-5 to TRBJ2-3; 9 bases are shared with TRBD2. CDR1 MNHEY and CDR2 SVGAGI come from the germline V gene. Trimming took 2 bases from V and 5 from J; bases not matched to a gene: 5. The CDR3 covers 15 residues. DNA for the CDR3: TGTGCCAGCAGTTACAGGACTAGCGCCAAAGATACGCAGTATTTT. Translated: CASSYRTSAKDTQYF.

The rearrangement uses TRBV9 and TRBJ2-1; possibly TRBD2 for D (6 bases). Germline V gene lookup returns CDR1 SGDLS and CDR2 YYNGEE. The V and J ends lost 0 bases and 1 base respectively, with 14 bases between them. This CDR3 region has 17 residues. The CDR3 DNA is TGTGCCAGCAGCGTAGTTCCCGGGAGCAAGTCCTACAATGAGCAGTTCTTC. Protein sequence: CASSVVPGSKSYNEQFF.

This clone was seen once. This rearrangement joins TRBV5-4 to TRBJ2-2, with a weak D call TRBD2 (5 bases). The V and J ends lost 1 base and 2 bases respectively, with 9 bases between them. Germline loops: CDR1 SGHNT, CDR2 YYREEE (reference sequence). This CDR3 region has 15 residues. CDR3 in amino acids: CASSLNGKNTGELFF. The CDR3 DNA reads TGTGCCAGCAGCTTGAACGGGAAAAACACCGGGGAGCTGTTTTTT.